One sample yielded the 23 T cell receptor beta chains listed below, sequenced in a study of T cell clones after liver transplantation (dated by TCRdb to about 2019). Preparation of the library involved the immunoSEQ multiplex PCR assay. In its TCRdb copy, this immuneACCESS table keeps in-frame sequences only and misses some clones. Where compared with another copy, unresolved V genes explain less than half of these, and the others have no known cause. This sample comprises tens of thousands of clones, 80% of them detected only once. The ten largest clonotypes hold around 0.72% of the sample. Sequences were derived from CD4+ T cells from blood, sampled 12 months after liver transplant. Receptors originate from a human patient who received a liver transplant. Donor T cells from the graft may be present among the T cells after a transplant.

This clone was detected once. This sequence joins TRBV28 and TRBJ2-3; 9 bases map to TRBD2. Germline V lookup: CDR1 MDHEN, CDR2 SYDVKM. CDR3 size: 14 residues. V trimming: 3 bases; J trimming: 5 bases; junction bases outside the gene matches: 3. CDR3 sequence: CASSFGGRVDTQYF. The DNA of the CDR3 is TGTGCCAGCAGTTTTGGCGGGAGGGTAGATACGCAGTATTTT. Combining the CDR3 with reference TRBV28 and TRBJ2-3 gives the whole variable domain DVKVTQSSRYLVKRTGEKVFLECVQDMDHENMFWYRQDPGLGLRLIYFSYDVKMKEKGDIPEGYSVSREKKERFSLILESASTNQTSMYLCASSFGGRVDTQYFGPGTRLTVL.

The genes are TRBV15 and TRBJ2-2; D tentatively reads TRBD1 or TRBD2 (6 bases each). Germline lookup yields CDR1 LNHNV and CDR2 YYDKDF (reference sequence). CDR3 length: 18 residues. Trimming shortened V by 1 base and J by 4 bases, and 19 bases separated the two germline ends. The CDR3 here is CATSRVYQGGPGTGELFF. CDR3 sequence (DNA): TGTGCCACCAGCAGAGTTTATCAAGGGGGGCCAGGCACCGGGGAGCTGTTTTTT. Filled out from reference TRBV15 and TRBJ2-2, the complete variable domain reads DAMVIQNPRYQVTQFGKPVTLSCSQTLNHNVMYWYQQKSSQAPKLLFHYYDKDFNNEADTPDNFQSRRPNTSFCFLDIRSPGLGDTAMYLCATSRVYQGGPGTGELFFGEGSRLTVL.

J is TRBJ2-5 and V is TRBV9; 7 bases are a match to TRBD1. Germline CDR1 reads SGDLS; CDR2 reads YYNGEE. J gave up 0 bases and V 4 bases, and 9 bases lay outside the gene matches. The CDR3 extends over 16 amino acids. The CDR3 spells CASSPNMGQYQETQYF. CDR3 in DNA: TGTGCCAGCAGCCCAAACATGGGACAGTACCAAGAGACCCAGTACTTC.

CDR3 coding DNA: TGTGCCAGCAGTGTGGGACGAGAGGAAAAACTGTTTTTT. This sequence encodes CASSVGREEKLFF. The rearrangement uses TRBV2 and TRBJ1-4; D is possibly TRBD1 (5 bases). CDR3 length: 13 amino acids. Germline lookup yields CDR1 SNHLY and CDR2 FYNNEI. Between the trimmed V and J ends, which lost 4 bases and 8 bases, there was a span of 11 bases.

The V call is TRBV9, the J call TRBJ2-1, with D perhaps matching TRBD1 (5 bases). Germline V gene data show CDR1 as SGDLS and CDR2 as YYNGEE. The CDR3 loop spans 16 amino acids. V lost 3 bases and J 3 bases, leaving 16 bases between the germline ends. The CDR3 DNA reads TGTGCCAGCAGCGCCCTCGGAGTGGGGCACTACAATGAGCAGTTCTTC. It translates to CASSALGVGHYNEQFF.

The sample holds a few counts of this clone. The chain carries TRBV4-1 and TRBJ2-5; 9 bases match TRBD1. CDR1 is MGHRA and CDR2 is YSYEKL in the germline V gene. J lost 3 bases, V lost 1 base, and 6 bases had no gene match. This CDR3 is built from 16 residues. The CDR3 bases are TGCGCCAGCAGCCAAGCGGGTTGGGACAGGGAAGAGACCCAGTACTTC. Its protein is CASSQAGWDREETQYF.

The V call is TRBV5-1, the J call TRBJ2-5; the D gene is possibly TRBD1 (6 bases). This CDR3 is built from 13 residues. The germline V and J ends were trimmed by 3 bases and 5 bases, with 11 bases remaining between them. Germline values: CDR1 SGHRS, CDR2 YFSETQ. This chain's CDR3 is CASSYDRLETQYF. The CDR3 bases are TGCGCCAGCAGCTATGACAGGTTGGAGACCCAGTACTTC.

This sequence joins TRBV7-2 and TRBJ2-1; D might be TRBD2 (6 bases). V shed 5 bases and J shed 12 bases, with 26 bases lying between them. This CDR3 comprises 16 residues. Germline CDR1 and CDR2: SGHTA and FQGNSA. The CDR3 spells CASSKKGGSGSIGQFF. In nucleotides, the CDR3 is TGTGCCAGCAGCAAGAAGGGTGGGAGCGGGTCGATAGGGCAGTTCTTC. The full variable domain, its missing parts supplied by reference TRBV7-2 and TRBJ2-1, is GAGVSQSPSNKVTEKGKDVELRCDPISGHTALYWYRQSLGQGLEFLIYFQGNSAPDKSGLPSDRFSAERTGGSVSTLTIQRTQQEDSAVYLCASSKKGGSGSIGQFFGPGTRLTVL.

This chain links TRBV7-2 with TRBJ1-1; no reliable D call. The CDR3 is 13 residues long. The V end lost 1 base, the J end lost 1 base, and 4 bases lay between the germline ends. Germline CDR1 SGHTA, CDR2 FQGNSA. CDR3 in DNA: TGTGCCAGCAGCTTAGAGCCGAACACTGAAGCTTTCTTT. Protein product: CASSLEPNTEAFF.

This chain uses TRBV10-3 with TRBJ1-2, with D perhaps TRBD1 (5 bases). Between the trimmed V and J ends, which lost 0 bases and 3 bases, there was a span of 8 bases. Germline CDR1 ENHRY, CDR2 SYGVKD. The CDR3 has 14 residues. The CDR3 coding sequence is TGTGCCATCAGTGAGTCGGCAGGGCACTATGGCTACACCTTC. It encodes CAISESAGHYGYTF.

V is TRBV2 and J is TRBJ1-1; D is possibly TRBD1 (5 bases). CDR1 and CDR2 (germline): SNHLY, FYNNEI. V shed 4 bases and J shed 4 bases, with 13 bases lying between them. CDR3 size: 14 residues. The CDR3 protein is CASSAHLGGTEAFF. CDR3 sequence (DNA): TGTGCCAGCAGTGCTCACTTGGGGGGCACTGAAGCTTTCTTT.

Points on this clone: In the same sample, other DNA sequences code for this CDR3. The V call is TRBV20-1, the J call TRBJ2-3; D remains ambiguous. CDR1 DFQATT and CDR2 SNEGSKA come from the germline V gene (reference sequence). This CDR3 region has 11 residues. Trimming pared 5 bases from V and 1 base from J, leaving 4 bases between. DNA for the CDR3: TGCAGTGCTCCCGGCACAGATACGCAGTATTTT. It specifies CSAPGTDTQYF.

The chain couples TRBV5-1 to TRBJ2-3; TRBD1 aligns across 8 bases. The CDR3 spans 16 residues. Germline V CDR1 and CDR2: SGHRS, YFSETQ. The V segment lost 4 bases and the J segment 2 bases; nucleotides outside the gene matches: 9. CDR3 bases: TGCGCCAGCAGCGCCGGACAGGGCGCTTTCACAGATACGCAGTATTTT. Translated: CASSAGQGAFTDTQYF.

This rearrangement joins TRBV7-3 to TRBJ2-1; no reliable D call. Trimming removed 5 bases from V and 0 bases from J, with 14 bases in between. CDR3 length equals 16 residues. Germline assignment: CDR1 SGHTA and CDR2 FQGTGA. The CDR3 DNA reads TGTGCCAGCAGCGTAATGGGTCCGAGCTCCTACAATGAGCAGTTCTTC. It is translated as CASSVMGPSSYNEQFF.

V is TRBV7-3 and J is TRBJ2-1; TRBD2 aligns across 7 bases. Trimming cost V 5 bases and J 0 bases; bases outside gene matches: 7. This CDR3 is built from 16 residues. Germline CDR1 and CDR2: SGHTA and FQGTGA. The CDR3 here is CASSPVGTISYNEQFF. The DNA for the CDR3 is TGTGCCAGCAGCCCCGTAGGGACTATCTCCTACAATGAGCAGTTCTTC.

The CDR3 sequence is CASSILAGEYF. The CDR3 DNA reads as TGTGCCAGCAGTATACTAGCGGGAGAATATTTT. The genes are TRBV2 and TRBJ2-3; TRBD2 aligns across 11 bases. The CDR3 is 11 residues long. The V and J ends lost 5 bases and 15 bases, in that order; junction bases with no gene match: 4. Germline CDR1 reads SNHLY; CDR2 reads FYNNEI.

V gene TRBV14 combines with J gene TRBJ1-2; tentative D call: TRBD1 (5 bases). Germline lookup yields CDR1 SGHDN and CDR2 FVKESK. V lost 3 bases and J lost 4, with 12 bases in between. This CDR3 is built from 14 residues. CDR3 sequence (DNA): TGTGCCAGCAGCCAGAGGGACGGGTTCTATGGCTACACCTTC. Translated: CASSQRDGFYGYTF.

This CDR3 reads CASSRTGANYGYTF. Written as DNA, the CDR3 is TGTGCCAGCAGCCGGACAGGGGCTAACTATGGCTACACCTTC. The genes are TRBV6-5 and TRBJ1-2, with TRBD1 matching 9 bases. CDR1 and CDR2 (germline): MNHEY, SVGAGI. Trimming took 6 bases from V and 0 from J; bases not matched to a gene: 2. The CDR3 runs 14 residues.

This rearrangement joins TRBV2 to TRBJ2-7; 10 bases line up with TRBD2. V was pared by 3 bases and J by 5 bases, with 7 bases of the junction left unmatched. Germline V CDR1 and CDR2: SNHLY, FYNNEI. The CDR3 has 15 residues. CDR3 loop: CASSDNSGRINEQYF. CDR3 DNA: TGTGCCAGCAGTGATAATAGCGGGAGGATAAACGAGCAGTACTTC.

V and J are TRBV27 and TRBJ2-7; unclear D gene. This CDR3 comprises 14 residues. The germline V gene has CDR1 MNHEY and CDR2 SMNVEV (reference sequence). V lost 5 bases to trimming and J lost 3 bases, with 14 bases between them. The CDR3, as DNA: TGTGCCAGCAGTAGGAGTTCCACTGGCTACGAGCAGTACTTC. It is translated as CASSRSSTGYEQYF.

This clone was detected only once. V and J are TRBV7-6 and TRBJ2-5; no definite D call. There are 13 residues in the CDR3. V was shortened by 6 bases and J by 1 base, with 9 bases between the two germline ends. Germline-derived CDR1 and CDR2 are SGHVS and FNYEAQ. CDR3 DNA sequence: TGTGCCAGCAGTACCCACCTCCAAGAGACCCAGTACTTC. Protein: CASSTHLQETQYF.

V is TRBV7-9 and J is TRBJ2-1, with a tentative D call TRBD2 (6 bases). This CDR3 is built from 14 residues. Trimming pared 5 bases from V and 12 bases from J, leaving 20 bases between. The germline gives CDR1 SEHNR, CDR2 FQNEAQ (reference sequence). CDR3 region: CASSPRTTSWGQFF. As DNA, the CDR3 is TGTGCCAGCAGCCCCAGGACTACCTCCTGGGGGCAGTTCTTC.

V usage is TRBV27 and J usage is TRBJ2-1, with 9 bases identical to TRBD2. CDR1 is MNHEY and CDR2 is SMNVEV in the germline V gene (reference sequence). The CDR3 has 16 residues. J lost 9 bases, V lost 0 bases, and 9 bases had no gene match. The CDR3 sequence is CASSLSTAGGQSEQFF. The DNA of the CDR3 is TGTGCCAGCAGTTTATCGACGGCGGGAGGGCAAAGTGAGCAGTTCTTC.